The rows below give T cell receptor beta chains drawn from one sample of a study of blood T cell repertoires in COVID-19. Some clones are missing from TCRdb's copy, which holds only in-frame ones; the method was immunoSEQ multiplex PCR. The sample yields tens of thousands of clones, approximately 86% seen once. What was sequenced was peripheral blood. The receptors were sampled from a human donor with active COVID-19. The donor label of this sample is uncertain. CDR3s include the opening cysteine and the closing phenylalanine or tryptophan. The order of the fields is V gene, D gene, CDR3 length, J gene, clone size, CDR3 DNA, CDR3 protein. A D gene is named only where the DNA matches it firmly. A row's size may be missing; if present it is once, few, many or a size class.

>TRBV7-8|TRBD2|13|TRBJ2-7|.
TGTGCCAGCAGCCCAGAAGCGGGACGCGAGCAGTACTTC
CASSPEAGREQYF
>TRBV28|.|14|TRBJ1-3|.
TGTGCCAGCAGTTTCAGGGGTGGAGGAAACACCATATATTTT
CASSFRGGGNTIYF
>TRBV19|TRBD1|17|TRBJ1-2|.
TGTGCCAGTTGGGGGATACGAGACAGGGGGCGAGAATATGGCTACACCTTC
CASWGIRDRGREYGYTF
>TRBV19|.|14|TRBJ1-4|.
TGTGCCAGTGAAAGCGGGACACCCTATGAAAAACTGTTTTTT
CASESGTPYEKLFF
>TRBV19|TRBD1|14|TRBJ2-2|.
TGTGCCAGTAAATGGACAGGGGACGCCGGGGAGCTGTTTTTT
CASKWTGDAGELFF
>TRBV4-2|TRBD2|19|TRBJ2-3|once
TGTGCCAGCAGCCAAGGGCGACTAGCGGGGGGTCCTAGCACAGATACGCAGTATTTT
CASSQGRLAGGPSTDTQYF
>TRBV4-2|.|13|TRBJ2-7|.
TGTGCCAGCAGCCAAGATTTGGCGGTGACTCCGGGGTTC
CASSQDLAVTPGF
>TRBV5-4|TRBD1|15|TRBJ2-3|.
TGTGCCAGCAGCCGAGGGGGACAGGGCGTGGATACGCAGTATTTT
CASSRGGQGVDTQYF
>TRBV2|TRBD2|16|TRBJ2-7|few
TGTGCCAGCAGTGATATTGGTGGCGGGAGGTCCTACGAGCAGTACTTC
CASSDIGGGRSYEQYF
>TRBV6-5|.|14|TRBJ2-1|.
TGTGCCAGCCCAAGGAATACAGGGACGGGTGAGCAGTTCTTC
CASPRNTGTGEQFF
>TRBV27|TRBD2|15|TRBJ2-1|.
TGTGCCAGTGCGGCTAGCGGGACCTCCTACAATGAGCAGTTCTTC
CASAASGTSYNEQFF
>TRBV27|.|13|TRBJ1-1|.
TGTGCCAGCAGTGTACAGGGGAACACTGAAGCTTTCTTT
CASSVQGNTEAFF
>TRBV5-1|TRBD2|13|TRBJ2-5|.
TGCGCCAGCGATCGGGAGGGGAGGGAGACCCAGTACTTC
CASDREGRETQYF
>TRBV6-2/TRBV6-3|TRBD1|16|TRBJ2-7|.
TGTGCCAGCAGCACTTCATGGACAGGGACGCCCCACGAGCAGTACTTC
CASSTSWTGTPHEQYF
>TRBV24-1|.|14|TRBJ2-1|once
TGTGCCACCAGTGATTCCGTTAGGGGGGGTGAGCAGTTCTTC
CATSDSVRGGEQFF
>TRBV4-1|.|15|TRBJ2-7|.
TGCGCCAGCAGCCAACCGCTACGTACTACCTACGAGCAGTACTTC
CASSQPLRTTYEQYF
>TRBV2|TRBD1|15|TRBJ1-2|once
TGTGCCAGCAGTTCTAGCTCGACAGGGGGGTATGGCTACACCTTC
CASSSSSTGGYGYTF
>TRBV18|.|15|TRBJ2-3|.
TGTGCCAGTCCCGCAGATACAGGGACGACAGATACGCAGTATTTT
CASPADTGTTDTQYF
>TRBV6-5|.|11|TRBJ2-7|.
TGTGCCAGCAGAAGGTCGGGAGTACAGTACTTC
CASRRSGVQYF
>TRBV7-2|TRBD2|15|TRBJ2-1|.
TGTGCCAGCAGCCCCCCCCCTAGCGGGTACAATGAGCAGTTCTTC
CASSPPPSGYNEQFF
>TRBV27|.|14|TRBJ1-2|.
TGTGCCAGCAGTTCTTTGACAGCAACCTATGGCTACACCTTC
CASSSLTATYGYTF
>TRBV11-2|.|11|TRBJ1-6|.
TGTGCCAGCAGCTCAGGGGTTTCCCTCCACTTT
CASSSGVSLHF
>TRBV18|TRBD1|17|TRBJ2-1|.
TGTGCCAGCTCACCTCCCCACGCAGGGGGCTCTTACAATGAGCAGTTCTTC
CASSPPHAGGSYNEQFF
>TRBV7-8|.|13|TRBJ2-7|.
TGTGCCAGCAGCCCCACAGAGGATGGAGGGCAGTACTTC
CASSPTEDGGQYF
>TRBV10-3|TRBD2|15|TRBJ2-2|.
TGTGCCATCAGTGGGGGAGGGCCGAATACCGGGGAGCTGTTTTTT
CAISGGGPNTGELFF
>TRBV10-3|.|16|TRBJ1-3|.
TGTGCCATCAGTGAGTTGTACGGGTCCCCTGGAAACACCATATATTTT
CAISELYGSPGNTIYF
>TRBV9|.|15|TRBJ2-3|.
TGTGCCAGCAGCGTAGGACCCGACGTCATCAGGGCTAGGCATTTT
CASSVGPDVIRARHF
>TRBV9|.|13|TRBJ1-6|once
TGTGCCAGCGCTACAGGGTATAATTCACCCCTCCACTTT
CASATGYNSPLHF
>TRBV5-4|TRBD1|15|TRBJ2-5|.
TGTGCCAGCAGCCCAGGGGGCAGCCAGGCGGAGACCCAGTACTTC
CASSPGGSQAETQYF
>TRBV6-6|.|14|TRBJ2-1|.
TGTGCCAGCAGTTACTTGAGCTCCTACAATGAGCAGTTCTTC
CASSYLSSYNEQFF
>TRBV5-1|.|14|TRBJ1-1|few
TGCGCCAGCAGCTTCCAGGGGCTGAACACTGAAGCTTTCTTT
CASSFQGLNTEAFF
>TRBV7-9|TRBD1|16|TRBJ1-1|.
TGTGCCAGCAGCTTTTTTTTTGGACAGGGGAACACTGAAGCTTTCTTT
CASSFFFGQGNTEAFF
>TRBV3-1/TRBV3-2|.|16|TRBJ2-7|.
TGTGCCAGCAGCCAAGATTCGCAGACTTCCCACTACGAGCAGTACTTC
CASSQDSQTSHYEQYF
>TRBV19|.|14|TRBJ2-4|few
TGTGCCAGTAGTCTTCGCGGAGGCAGAAACATTCAGTACTTC
CASSLRGGRNIQYF
>TRBV6-5|.|14|TRBJ2-3|.
TGTGCCAGCAGTTACACCAGGACTGGGGATACGCAGTATTTT
CASSYTRTGDTQYF
>TRBV9|TRBD2|15|TRBJ2-3|.
TGTGCCAGCAGCGTAAGGGACTACGGGACAGATACGCAGTATTTT
CASSVRDYGTDTQYF
>TRBV19|.|13|TRBJ1-1|.
TGTGCCAGTAGTATTACAGAGAACACTGAAGCTTTCTTT
CASSITENTEAFF
>TRBV4-1|.|15|TRBJ2-6|.
TGCGCCAGCAGCCAGGCGACAGGATGGGCCAACGTCCTGACTTTC
CASSQATGWANVLTF
>TRBV19|TRBD2|17|TRBJ2-1|.
TGTGCCAGTAGTCGAGCGGGGGGCATGAGCTCCTACAATGAGCAGTTCTTC
CASSRAGGMSSYNEQFF
>TRBV19|.|14|TRBJ1-1|.
TGTGCCAGTAGTATAGTCGCAGGAAACACTGAAGCTTTCTTT
CASSIVAGNTEAFF
>TRBV12-3/TRBV12-4|.|11|TRBJ2-7|.
TGTGCCAGCAGTTTTTATAACGAGCAGTACTTC
CASSFYNEQYF
>TRBV6-1|.|14|TRBJ1-1|.
TGTGCCAGCAGTGAACACAAGTTAAACACTGAAGCTTTCTTT
CASSEHKLNTEAFF
>TRBV14|.|12|TRBJ2-1|.
TGTGCCAGCAGCCAAGATGGACAGTTGCGTTTCTTC
CASSQDGQLRFF
>TRBV6-2/TRBV6-3|.|14|TRBJ2-1|.
TGTGCCAGCAGTTTCCGACAGACCCACAATGAGCAGTTCTTC
CASSFRQTHNEQFF
>TRBV15|TRBD1|14|TRBJ1-6|.
TGTGCCACCAGCAGGGACAGGACCAATTCACCCCTCCACTTT
CATSRDRTNSPLHF
>TRBV6-1|TRBD1|16|TRBJ1-2|.
TGTGCCAGCAGTGATAGTGGGACAGGGTTTTCCTATGGCTACACCTTC
CASSDSGTGFSYGYTF
>TRBV5-1|.|15|TRBJ2-7|.
TGCGCCAGCAGCTTGGAAGGTTGGAGCTCCTACGAGCAGTACTTC
CASSLEGWSSYEQYF
>TRBV13|TRBD2|15|TRBJ2-1|.
TGTGCCAGCAGCTCCGGGGCGGGGGGGTCCGATGAGCAGTTCTTC
CASSSGAGGSDEQFF
>TRBV9|TRBD1|15|TRBJ1-6|.
TGTGCCAGCAGCGGAGGGACAGCTCTTAATTCACCCCTCCACTTT
CASSGGTALNSPLHF
>TRBV7-9|.|13|TRBJ1-3|.
TGTGCCAGCAGTCGGGACTCTGGAAACACCATATATTTT
CASSRDSGNTIYF
>TRBV7-8|TRBD1|15|TRBJ2-3|.
TGTGCCAGCACCGACAGGGGGCCGAGCACAGATACGCAGTATTTT
CASTDRGPSTDTQYF
>TRBV6-5|.|16|TRBJ2-2|few
TGTGCCAGCAGTTACTCCCTAGCGACGAACACCGGGGAGCTGTTTTTT
CASSYSLATNTGELFF
>TRBV5-1|TRBD2|17|TRBJ2-1|.
TGCGCCAGCAGCTGGGGACTAGCGGGGACTACCTACAATGAGCAGTTCTTC
CASSWGLAGTTYNEQFF
>TRBV5-1|TRBD1|15|TRBJ2-1|.
TGCGCCAGCAGCTTAATTTCCGGGACAGGGGGTGAGCAGTTCTTC
CASSLISGTGGEQFF
>TRBV3-1/TRBV3-2|TRBD1|15|TRBJ1-3|.
TGTGCCAGCAGCCAAGAAGGGGGCCCTGGAAACACCATATATTTT
CASSQEGGPGNTIYF
>TRBV6-5|TRBD1|15|TRBJ2-3|.
TGTGCCAGCACCATTGGACAGGGGCGCACAGATACGCAGTATTTT
CASTIGQGRTDTQYF
>TRBV4-3|.|15|TRBJ2-7|.
TGCGCCAGCAGCCAAGATCGGGCCGGGGGGCTCGAGCAGTACTTC
CASSQDRAGGLEQYF
>TRBV5-4|TRBD2|15|TRBJ2-1|.
TGTGCCAGCAGCCCCGGGACTAGTAAAATAGGTGAGCAGTTCTTC
CASSPGTSKIGEQFF
>TRBV10-3|.|13|TRBJ1-1|once
TGTGCCAGGTCCAGGGAAATGAACACTGAAGCTTTCTTT
CARSREMNTEAFF
>TRBV7-3|TRBD1|14|TRBJ1-1|.
TGTGCCAGCAGCTTATCAGGGGGCGGGACTGAAGCTTTCTTT
CASSLSGGGTEAFF